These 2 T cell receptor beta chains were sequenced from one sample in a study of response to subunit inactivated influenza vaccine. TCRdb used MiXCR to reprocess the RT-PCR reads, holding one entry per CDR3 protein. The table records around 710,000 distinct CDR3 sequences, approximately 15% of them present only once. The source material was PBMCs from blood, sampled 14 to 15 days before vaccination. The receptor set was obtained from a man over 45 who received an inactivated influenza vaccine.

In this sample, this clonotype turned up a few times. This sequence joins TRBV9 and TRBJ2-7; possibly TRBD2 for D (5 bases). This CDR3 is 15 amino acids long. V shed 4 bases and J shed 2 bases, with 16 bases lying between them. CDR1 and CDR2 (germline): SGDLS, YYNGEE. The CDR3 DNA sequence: TGTGCCAGCAGCCCTCGAGGACTGGGGACCTACGAGCAGTACTTC. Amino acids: CASSPRGLGTYEQYF.

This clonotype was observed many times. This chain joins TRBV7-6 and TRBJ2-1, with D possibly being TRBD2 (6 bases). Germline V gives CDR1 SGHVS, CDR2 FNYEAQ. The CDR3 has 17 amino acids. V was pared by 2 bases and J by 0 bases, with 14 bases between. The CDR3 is CASSLLVSGNSYNEQFF. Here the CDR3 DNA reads TGTGCCAGCAGCTTACTCGTTAGCGGAAACTCCTACAATGAGCAGTTCTTC. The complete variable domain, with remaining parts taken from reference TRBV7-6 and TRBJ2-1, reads GAGVSQSPRYKVTKRGQDVALRCDPISGHVSLYWYRQALGQGPEFLTYFNYEAQQDKSGLPNDRFSAERPEGSISTLTIQRTEQRDSAMYRCASSLLVSGNSYNEQFFGPGTRLTVL.